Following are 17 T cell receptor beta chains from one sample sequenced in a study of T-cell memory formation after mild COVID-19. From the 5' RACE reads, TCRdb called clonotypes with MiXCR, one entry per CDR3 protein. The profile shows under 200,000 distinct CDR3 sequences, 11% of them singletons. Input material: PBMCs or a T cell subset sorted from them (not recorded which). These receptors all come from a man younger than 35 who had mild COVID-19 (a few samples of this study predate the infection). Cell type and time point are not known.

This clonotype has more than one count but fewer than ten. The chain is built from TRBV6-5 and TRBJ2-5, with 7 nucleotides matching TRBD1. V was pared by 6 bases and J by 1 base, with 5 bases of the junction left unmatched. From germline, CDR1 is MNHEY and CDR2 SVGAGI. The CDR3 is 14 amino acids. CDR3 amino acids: CASSRGSPQETQYF. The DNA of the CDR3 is TGTGCCAGCAGCAGGGGGTCCCCCCAAGAGACCCAGTACTTC.

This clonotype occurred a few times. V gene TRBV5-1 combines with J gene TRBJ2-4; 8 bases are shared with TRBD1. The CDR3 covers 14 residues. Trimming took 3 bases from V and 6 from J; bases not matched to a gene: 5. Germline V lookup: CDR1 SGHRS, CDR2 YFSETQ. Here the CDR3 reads CASSSRDRLNIQYF. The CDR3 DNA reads TGCGCCAGCAGCTCCCGGGACAGGTTAAACATTCAGTACTTC.

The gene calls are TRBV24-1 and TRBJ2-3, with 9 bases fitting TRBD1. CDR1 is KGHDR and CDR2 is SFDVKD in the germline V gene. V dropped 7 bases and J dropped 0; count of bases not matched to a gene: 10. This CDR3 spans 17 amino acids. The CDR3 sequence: CATSMSGQGHSTDTQYF. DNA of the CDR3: TGTGCCACCAGCATGTCGGGACAGGGACACAGCACAGATACGCAGTATTTT.

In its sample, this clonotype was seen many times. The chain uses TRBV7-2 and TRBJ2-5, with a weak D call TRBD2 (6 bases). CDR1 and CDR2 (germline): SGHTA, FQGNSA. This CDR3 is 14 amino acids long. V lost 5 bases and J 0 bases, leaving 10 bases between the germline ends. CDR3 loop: CASSRGDYQETQYF. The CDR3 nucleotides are TGTGCCAGCAGCCGCGGGGACTACCAAGAGACCCAGTACTTC.

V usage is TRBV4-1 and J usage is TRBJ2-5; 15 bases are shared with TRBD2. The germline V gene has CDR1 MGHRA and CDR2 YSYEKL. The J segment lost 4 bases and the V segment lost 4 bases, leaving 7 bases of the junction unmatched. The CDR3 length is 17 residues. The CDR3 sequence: CASSPLGLAGGGETQYF. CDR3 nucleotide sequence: TGCGCCAGCAGCCCCCTGGGACTAGCGGGGGGAGGAGAGACCCAGTACTTC.

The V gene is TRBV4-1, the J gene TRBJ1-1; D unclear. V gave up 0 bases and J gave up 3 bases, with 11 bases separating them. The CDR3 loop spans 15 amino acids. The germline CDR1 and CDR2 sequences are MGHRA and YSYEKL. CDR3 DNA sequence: TGCGCCAGCAGCCAAGACCCGGGGAGCTACACTGAAGCTTTCTTT. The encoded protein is CASSQDPGSYTEAFF.

CDR3 sequence reads: CASSLIGGTLYGYTF. The CDR3 DNA sequence: TGTGCCAGCAGTTTGATAGGAGGGACCCTCTATGGCTACACCTTC. The gene calls are TRBV27 and TRBJ1-2, with D tentatively TRBD1 (5 bases). This CDR3 has 15 residues. V was clipped by 3 bases and J by 4 bases, with 15 bases between them. In germline, CDR1 is MNHEY, CDR2 SMNVEV (reference sequence).

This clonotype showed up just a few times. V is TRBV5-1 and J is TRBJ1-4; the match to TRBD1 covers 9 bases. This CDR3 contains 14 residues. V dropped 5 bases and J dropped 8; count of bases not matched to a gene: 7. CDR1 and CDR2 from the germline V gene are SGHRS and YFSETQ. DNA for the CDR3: TGCGCCAGCAGGAAACAGGGGGCAGCGGAAAAACTGTTTTTT. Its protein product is CASRKQGAAEKLFF.

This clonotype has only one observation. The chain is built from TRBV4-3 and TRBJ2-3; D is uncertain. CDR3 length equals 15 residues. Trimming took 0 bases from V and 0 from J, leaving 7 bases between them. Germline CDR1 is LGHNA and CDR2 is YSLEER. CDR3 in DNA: TGCGCCAGCAGCCAAGAGTGGGCTAGCACAGATACGCAGTATTTT. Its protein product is CASSQEWASTDTQYF.

The chain's CDR3 is CASSTGGKNVLTF. The CDR3 DNA sequence: TGTGCCAGCAGTACCGGAGGGAAAAACGTCCTGACTTTC. V is TRBV2 and J is TRBJ2-6; D perhaps matches TRBD2 (6 bases). Germline V gene data show CDR1 as SNHLY and CDR2 as FYNNEI. V was pared by 5 bases and J by 10 bases, with 12 bases between. The CDR3 has 13 residues.

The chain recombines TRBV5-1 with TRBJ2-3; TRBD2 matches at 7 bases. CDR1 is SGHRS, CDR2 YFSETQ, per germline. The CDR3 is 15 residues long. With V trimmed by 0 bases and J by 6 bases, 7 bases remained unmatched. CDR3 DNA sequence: TGCGCCAGCAGCTTGGCCGTGACTAGCCTCGATACGCAGTATTTT. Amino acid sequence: CASSLAVTSLDTQYF.

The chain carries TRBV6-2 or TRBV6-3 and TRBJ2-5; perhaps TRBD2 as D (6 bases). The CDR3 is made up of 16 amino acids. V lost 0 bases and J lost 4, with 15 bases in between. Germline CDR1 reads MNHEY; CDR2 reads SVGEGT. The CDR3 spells CASSYSRRLATETQYF. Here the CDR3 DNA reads TGTGCCAGCAGTTACTCGAGGCGGCTAGCGACAGAGACCCAGTACTTC.

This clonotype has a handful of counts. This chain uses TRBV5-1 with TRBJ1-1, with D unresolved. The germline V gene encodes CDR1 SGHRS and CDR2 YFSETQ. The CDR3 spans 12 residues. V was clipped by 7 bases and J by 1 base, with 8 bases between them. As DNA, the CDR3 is TGCGCCAGCGGGGAAACGAACACTGAAGCTTTCTTT. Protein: CASGETNTEAFF.

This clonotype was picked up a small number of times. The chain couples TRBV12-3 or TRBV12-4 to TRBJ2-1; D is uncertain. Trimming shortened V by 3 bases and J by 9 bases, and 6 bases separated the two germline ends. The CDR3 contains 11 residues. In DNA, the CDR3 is TGTGCCAGCAGTTTTTGGGTTGAGCAGTTCTTC. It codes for CASSFWVEQFF.

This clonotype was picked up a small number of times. This CDR3 is CASSFEPHSFGETQYF. For the CDR3, the DNA is TGTGCCAGCAGCTTCGAGCCCCATAGTTTCGGAGAGACCCAGTACTTC. V usage is TRBV7-2 and J usage is TRBJ2-5, with D uncertain. V shed 3 bases and J shed 4 bases, with 18 bases lying between them. The germline V gene has CDR1 SGHTA and CDR2 FQGNSA. This CDR3 has 16 residues.

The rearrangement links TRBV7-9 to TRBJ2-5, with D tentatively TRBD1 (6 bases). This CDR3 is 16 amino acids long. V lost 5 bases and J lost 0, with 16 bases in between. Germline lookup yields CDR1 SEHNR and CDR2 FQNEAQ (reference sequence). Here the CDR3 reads CASSRSSTGYQETQYF. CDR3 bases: TGTGCCAGCAGCCGTTCCTCTACAGGGTACCAAGAGACCCAGTACTTC.

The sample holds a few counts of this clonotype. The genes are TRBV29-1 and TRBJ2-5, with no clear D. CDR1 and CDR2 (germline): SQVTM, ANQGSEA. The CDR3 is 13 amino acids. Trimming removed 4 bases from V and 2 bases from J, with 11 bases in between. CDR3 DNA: TGCAGCGTTGGACCAAGGTTTCAAGAGACCCAGTACTTC. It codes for CSVGPRFQETQYF.